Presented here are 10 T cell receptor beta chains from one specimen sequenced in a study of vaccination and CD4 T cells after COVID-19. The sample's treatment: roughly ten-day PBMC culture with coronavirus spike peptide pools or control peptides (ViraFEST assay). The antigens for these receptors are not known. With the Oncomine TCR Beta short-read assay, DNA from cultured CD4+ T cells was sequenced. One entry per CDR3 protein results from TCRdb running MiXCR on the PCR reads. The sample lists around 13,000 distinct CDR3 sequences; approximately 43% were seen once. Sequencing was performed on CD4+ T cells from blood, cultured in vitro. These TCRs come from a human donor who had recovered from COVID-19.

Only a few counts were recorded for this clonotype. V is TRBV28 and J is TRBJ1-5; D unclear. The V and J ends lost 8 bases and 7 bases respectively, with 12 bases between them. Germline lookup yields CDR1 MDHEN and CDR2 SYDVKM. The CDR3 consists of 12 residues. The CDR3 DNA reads TGTGCCAGCGAGAAGGGAGGCCAGCCCCAGCATTTT. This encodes CASEKGGQPQHF.

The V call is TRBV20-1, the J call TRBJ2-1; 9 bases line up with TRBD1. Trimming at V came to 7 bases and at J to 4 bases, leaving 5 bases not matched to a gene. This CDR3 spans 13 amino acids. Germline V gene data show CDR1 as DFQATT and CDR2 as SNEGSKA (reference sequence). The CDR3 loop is CSVTDRGYNEQFF. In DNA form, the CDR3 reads TGCAGTGTCACGGACAGGGGATACAATGAGCAGTTCTTC.

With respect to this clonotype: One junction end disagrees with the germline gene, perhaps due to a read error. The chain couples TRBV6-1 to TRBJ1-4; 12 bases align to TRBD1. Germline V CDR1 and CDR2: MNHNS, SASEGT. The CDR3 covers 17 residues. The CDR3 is CAISELLPGQGAEKLFF. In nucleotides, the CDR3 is TGTGCCATCAGTGAGCTATTACCGGGACAGGGGGCAGAAAAACTGTTTTTT.

The CDR3 DNA reads as TGTGCCAGCAGTGGTTTAGGGAGGGCTTTAGGCTACACCTTC. It yields the protein CASSGLGRALGYTF. The chain links TRBV2 to TRBJ1-2; the D is unclear. V lost 4 bases, J lost 8 bases, and 17 bases lay in between. CDR1 and CDR2 from the germline V gene are SNHLY and FYNNEI. The CDR3 has 14 residues.

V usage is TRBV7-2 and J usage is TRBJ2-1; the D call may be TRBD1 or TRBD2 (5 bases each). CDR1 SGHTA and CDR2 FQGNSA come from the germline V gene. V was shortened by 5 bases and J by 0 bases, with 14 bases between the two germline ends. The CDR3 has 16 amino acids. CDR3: CASSPSGRPSYNEQFF. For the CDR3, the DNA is TGTGCCAGCAGCCCCTCGGGACGGCCCTCCTACAATGAGCAGTTCTTC.

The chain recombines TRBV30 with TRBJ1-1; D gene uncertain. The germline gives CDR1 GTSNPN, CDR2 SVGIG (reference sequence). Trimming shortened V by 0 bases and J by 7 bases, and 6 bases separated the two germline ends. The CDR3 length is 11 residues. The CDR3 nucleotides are TGTGCCTGGAGTGTGCGTCTTGAAGCTTTCTTT. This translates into CAWSVRLEAFF.

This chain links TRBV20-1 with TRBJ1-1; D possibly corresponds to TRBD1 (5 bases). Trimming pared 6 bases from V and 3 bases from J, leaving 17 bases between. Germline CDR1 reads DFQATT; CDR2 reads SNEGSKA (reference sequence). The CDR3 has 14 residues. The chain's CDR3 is CSARVGGLDTEAFF. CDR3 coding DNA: TGCAGTGCCCGAGTCGGGGGACTCGACACTGAAGCTTTCTTT.

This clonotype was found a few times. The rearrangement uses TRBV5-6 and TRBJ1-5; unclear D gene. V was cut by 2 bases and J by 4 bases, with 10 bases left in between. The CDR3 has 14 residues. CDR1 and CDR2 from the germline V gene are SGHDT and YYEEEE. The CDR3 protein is CASSFGRWNQPQHF. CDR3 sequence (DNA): TGTGCCAGCAGCTTTGGGAGGTGGAATCAGCCCCAGCATTTT.

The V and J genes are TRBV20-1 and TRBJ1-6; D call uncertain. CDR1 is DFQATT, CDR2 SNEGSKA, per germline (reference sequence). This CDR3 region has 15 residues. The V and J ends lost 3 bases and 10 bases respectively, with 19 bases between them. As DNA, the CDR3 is TGCAGTGCTAGGGGTGGTGGAGGACTAGGCTCACCCCTCCACTTT. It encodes CSARGGGGLGSPLHF.

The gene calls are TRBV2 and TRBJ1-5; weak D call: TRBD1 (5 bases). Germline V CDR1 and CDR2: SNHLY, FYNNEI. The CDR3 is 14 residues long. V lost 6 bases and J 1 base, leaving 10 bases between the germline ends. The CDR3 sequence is CASRPGRSNQPQHF. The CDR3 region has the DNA TGTGCCAGCAGGCCGGGACGAAGCAATCAGCCCCAGCATTTT.